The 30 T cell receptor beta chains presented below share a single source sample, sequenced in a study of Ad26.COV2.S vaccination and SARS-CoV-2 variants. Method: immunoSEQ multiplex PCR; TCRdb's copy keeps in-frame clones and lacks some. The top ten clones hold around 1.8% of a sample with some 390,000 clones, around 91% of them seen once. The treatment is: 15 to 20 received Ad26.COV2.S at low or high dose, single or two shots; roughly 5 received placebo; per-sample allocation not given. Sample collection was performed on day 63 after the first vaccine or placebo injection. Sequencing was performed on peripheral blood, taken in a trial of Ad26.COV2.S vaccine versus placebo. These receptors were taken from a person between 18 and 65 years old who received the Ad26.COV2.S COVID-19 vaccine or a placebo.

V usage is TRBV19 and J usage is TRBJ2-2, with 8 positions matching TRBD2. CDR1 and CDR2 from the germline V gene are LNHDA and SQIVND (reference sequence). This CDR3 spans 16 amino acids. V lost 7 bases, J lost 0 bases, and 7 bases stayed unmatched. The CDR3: CASIHSGTANTGELFF. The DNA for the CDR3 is TGTGCCAGTATCCATAGCGGGACCGCGAACACCGGGGAGCTGTTTTTT.

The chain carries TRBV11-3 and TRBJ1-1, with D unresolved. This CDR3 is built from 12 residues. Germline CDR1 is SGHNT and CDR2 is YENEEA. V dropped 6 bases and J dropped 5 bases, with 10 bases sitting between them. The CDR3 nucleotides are TGTGCCAGCAGTCAGTGGAGAACTGAAGCTTTCTTT. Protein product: CASSQWRTEAFF.

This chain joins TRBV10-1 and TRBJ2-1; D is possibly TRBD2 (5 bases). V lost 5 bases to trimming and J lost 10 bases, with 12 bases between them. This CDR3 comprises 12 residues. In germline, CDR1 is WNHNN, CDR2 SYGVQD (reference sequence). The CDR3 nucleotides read TGCGCCAGCAGTAGAGGGAACCGCGAGCAGTTCTTC. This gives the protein CASSRGNREQFF.

This CDR3 reads CATSWDRTYGYTF. The CDR3 coding sequence is TGTGCCACCAGCTGGGACAGGACCTATGGCTACACCTTC. This rearrangement joins TRBV15 to TRBJ1-2; TRBD1 aligns across 8 bases. CDR1 is LNHNV, CDR2 YYDKDF, per germline (reference sequence). The CDR3 loop spans 13 amino acids. J was trimmed by 4 bases and V by 5 bases; bases with no gene match: 3.

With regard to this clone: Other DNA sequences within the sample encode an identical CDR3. CDR3 coding DNA: TGTGCCAGCAGCCAAGGGGGTCTCAGCAATCAGCCCCAGCATTTT. It codes for CASSQGGLSNQPQHF. The chain combines TRBV3-1 (or the pseudogene TRBV3-2) with TRBJ1-5; no clear D. CDR1 and CDR2 (germline): LGHDT, YNNKEL (reference sequence). CDR3 length: 15 amino acids. Trimming cost V 1 base and J 1 base, with 8 bases left between them.

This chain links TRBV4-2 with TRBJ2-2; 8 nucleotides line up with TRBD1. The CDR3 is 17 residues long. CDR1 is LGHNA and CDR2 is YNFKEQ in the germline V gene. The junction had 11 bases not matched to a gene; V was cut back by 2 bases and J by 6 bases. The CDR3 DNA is TGTGCCAGCAGCCAATCCGCCTTAGGGACAGGCCCCGGGGAGCTGTTTTTT. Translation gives CASSQSALGTGPGELFF.

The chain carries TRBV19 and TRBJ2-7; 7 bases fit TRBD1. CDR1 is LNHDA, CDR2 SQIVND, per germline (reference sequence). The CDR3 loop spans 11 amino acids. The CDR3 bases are TGTGCGTGGGGACAGTTCCACGAGCAGTACTTC. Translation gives CAWGQFHEQYF.

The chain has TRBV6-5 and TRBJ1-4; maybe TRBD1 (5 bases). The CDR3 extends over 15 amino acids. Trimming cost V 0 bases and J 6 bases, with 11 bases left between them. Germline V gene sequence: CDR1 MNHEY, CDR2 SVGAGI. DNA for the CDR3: TGTGCCAGCAGTTACTCTGGGGGTTCGGATGAAAAACTGTTTTTT. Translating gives CASSYSGGSDEKLFF.

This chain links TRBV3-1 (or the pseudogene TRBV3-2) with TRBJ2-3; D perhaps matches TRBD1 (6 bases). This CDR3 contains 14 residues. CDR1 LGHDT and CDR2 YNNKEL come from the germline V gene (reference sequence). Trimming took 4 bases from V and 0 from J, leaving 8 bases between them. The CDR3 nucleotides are TGTGCCAGCAGCCGGACAGCTAGCACAGATACGCAGTATTTT. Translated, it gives CASSRTASTDTQYF.

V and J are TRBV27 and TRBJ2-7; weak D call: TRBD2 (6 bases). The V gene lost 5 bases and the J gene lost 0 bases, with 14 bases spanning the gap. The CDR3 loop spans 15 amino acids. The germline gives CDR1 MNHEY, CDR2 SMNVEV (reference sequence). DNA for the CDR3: TGTGCCAGCAGTCGGTCTTGGCGGGGCTCCTACGAGCAGTACTTC. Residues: CASSRSWRGSYEQYF.

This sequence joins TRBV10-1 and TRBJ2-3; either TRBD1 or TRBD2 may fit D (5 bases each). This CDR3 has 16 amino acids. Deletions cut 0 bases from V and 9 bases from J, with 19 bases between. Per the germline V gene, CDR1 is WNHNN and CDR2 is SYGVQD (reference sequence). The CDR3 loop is CASSESGGRIQDTQYF. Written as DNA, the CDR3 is TGCGCCAGCAGTGAGTCTGGGGGAAGGATACAGGACACGCAGTATTTT.

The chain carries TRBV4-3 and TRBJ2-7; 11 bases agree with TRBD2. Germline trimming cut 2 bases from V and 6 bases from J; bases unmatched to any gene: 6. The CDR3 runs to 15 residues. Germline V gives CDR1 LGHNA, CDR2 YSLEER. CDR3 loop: CASSQIAGGDIEQYF. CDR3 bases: TGCGCCAGCAGCCAAATAGCGGGAGGGGACATCGAGCAGTACTTC.

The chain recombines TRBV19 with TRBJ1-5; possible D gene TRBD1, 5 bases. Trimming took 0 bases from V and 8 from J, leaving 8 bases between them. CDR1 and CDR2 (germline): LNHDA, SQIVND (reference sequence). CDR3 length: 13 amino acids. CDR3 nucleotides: TGTGCCAGTAGTATAGACAGGGTGAAGCCCCAGCATTTT. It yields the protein CASSIDRVKPQHF.

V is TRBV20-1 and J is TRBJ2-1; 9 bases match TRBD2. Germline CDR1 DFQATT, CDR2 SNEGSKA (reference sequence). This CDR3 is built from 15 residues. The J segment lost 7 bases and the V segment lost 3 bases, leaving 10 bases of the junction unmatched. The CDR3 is CSASEASGMANEQFF. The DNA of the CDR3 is TGCAGTGCTAGTGAGGCTAGCGGGATGGCGAATGAGCAGTTCTTC.

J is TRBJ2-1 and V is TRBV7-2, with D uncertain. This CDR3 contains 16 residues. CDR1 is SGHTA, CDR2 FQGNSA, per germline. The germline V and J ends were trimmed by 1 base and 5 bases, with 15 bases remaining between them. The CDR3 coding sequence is TGTGCCAGCAGCTTAGTCTGGGTGGGTAGAAACAATGAGCAGTTCTTC. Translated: CASSLVWVGRNNEQFF.

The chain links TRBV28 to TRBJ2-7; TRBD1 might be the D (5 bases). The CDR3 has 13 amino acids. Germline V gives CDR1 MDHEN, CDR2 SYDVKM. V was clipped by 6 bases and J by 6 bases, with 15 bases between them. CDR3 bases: TGTGCCAGCAGGCGACCCAAGGGGTCCGAGCAGTACTTC. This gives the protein CASRRPKGSEQYF.

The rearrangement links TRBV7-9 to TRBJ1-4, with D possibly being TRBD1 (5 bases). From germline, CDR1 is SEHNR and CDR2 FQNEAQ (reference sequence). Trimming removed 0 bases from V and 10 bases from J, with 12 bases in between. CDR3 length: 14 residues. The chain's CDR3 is CASSLAGQTSKLFF. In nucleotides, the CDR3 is TGTGCCAGCAGCTTAGCCGGACAAACTTCAAAACTGTTTTTT.

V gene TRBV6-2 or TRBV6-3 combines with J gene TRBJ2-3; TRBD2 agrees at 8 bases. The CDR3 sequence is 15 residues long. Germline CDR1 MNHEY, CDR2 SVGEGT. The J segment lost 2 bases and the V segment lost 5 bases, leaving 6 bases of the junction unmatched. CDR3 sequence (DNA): TGTGCCAGCAGTACCTGGACTAGCTCCACAGATACGCAGTATTTT. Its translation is CASSTWTSSTDTQYF.

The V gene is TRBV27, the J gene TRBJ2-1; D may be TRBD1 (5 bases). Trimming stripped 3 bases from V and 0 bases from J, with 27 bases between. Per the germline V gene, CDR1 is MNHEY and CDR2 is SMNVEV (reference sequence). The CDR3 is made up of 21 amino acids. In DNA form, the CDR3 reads TGTGCCAGCAGTTTCGGACACCGGACCCTCACCACGAAGAGCTCCTACAATGAGCAGTTCTTC. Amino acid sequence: CASSFGHRTLTTKSSYNEQFF.

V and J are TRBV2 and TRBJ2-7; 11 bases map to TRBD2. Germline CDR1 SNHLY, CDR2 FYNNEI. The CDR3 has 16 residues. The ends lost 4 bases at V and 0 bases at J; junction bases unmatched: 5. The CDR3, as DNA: TGTGCCAGCAGTGTAGCTAGCGGGAGGAGCTCCTACGAGCAGTACTTC. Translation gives CASSVASGRSSYEQYF.

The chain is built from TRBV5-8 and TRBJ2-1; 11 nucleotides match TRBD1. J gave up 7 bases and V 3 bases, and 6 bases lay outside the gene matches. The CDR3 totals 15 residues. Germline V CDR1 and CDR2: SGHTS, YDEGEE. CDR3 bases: TGTGCCAGCAGCTGGGGGACAGGGGGTGAAAATGAGCAGTTCTTC. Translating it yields CASSWGTGGENEQFF. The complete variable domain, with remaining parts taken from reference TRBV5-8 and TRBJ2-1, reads EAGVTQSPTHLIKTRGQQATLRCSPISGHTSVYWYQQALGLGLQFLLWYDEGEERNRGNFPPRFSGRQFPNYSSELNVNALELEDSALYLCASSWGTGGENEQFFGPGTRLTVL.

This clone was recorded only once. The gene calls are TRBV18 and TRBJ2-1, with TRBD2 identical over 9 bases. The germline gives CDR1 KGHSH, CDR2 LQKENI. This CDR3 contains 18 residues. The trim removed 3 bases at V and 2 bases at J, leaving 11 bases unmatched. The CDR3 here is CASSPLAGAPMPYNEQFF. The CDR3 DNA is TGTGCCAGCTCACCGTTAGCGGGAGCCCCCATGCCCTACAATGAGCAGTTCTTC. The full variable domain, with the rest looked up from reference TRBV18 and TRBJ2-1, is NAGVMQNPRHLVRRRGQEARLRCSPMKGHSHVYWYRQLPEEGLKFMVYLQKENIIDESGMPKERFSAEFPKEGPSILRIQQVVRGDSAAYFCASSPLAGAPMPYNEQFFGPGTRLTVL.

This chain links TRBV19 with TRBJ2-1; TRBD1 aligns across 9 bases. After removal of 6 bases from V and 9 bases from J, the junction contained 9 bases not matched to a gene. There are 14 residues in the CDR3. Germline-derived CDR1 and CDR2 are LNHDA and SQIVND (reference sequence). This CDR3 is CASSDGTGLGEQFF. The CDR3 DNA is TGTGCCAGTAGCGACGGGACAGGGTTGGGTGAGCAGTTCTTC.

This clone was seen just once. The CDR3 spells CASSPAVGSYEQYF. In nucleotides, the CDR3 is TGTGCCAGCTCACCAGCGGTCGGGTCCTACGAGCAGTACTTC. The chain uses TRBV18 and TRBJ2-7; D gene ambiguous. Deletions cut 2 bases from V and 1 base from J, with 9 bases between. Germline V gives CDR1 KGHSH, CDR2 LQKENI. The CDR3 contains 14 residues.

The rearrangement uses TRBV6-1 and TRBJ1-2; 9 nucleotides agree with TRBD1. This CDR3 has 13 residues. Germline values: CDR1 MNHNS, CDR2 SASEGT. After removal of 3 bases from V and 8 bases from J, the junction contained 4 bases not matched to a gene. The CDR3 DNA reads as TGTGCCAGCAGTGAGGGGACAGGGCAAGGCTACACCTTC. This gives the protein CASSEGTGQGYTF.

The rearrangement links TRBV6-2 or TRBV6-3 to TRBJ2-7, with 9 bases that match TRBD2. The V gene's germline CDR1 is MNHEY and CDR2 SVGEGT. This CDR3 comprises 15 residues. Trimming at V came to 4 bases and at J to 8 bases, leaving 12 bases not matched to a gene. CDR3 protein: CASSSRGEREAQQYF. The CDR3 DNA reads TGTGCCAGCAGTTCCCGCGGGGAGCGGGAGGCTCAGCAGTACTTC.

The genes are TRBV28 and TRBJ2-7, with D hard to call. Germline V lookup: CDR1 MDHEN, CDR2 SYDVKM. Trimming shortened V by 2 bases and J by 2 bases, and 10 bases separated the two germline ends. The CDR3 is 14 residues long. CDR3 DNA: TGTGCCAGCAGTTTACGGCAGAACCCCTACGAGCAGTACTTC. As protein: CASSLRQNPYEQYF.

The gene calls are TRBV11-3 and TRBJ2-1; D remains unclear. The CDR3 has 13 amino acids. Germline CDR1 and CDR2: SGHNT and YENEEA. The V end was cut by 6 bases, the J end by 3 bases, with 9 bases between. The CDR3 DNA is TGTGCCAGCAGTCTAAACGTCTACAATGAGCAGTTCTTC. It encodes CASSLNVYNEQFF.

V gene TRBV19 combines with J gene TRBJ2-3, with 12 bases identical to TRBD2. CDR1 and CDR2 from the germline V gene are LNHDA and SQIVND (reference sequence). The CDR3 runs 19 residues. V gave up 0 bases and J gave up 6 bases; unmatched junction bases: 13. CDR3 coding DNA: TGTGCCAGTAGTATAGATCTGGCTAGCGGGAGGGCCAGGGCGGATACGCAGTATTTT. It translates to CASSIDLASGRARADTQYF.

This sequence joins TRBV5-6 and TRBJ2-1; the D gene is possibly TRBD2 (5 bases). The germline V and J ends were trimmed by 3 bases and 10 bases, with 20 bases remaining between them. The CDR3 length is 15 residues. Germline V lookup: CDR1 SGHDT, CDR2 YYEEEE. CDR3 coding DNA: TGTGCCAGCAGCTCCCGCCGGGAAAGCAATCCCGAGCAGTTCTTC. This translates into CASSSRRESNPEQFF.